Included here is one TCR beta chain sequence, with context. Antigen: not known. This sample was included in a study of T cells in Graves' hyperthyroidism and ophthalmopathy. The study, taken as a whole, reports: Using 13 V-J features, a model discriminated ophthalmopathy from stable hyperthyroidism.

TCR beta CDR3 sequences were amplified from RNA transcripts. A first-round RT-PCR of the TCR CDR3 used the HTBI primer set. From the multiplex PCR reads, TCRdb called clonotypes with MiXCR, one entry per CDR3 protein. The table lists approximately 640,000 distinct CDR3 sequences, approximately 15% of them singletons. Hyperthyroidism was newly diagnosed in patients aged 18 to 65 (duration under 2 months). The TCR comes from a man aged 45 to 65 with Graves' hyperthyroidism. Material for sequencing was blood.

The CDR3 coding sequence is TGTGCCAGCAGTGGGCGGCCGACAGATACGCAGTATTTT. This sequence encodes CASSGRPTDTQYF. The V gene is TRBV6-1, the J gene TRBJ2-3; D gene ambiguous. The V end was cut by 4 bases, the J end by 3 bases, with 8 bases between. CDR1 is MNHNS and CDR2 is SASEGT in the germline V gene. The CDR3 contains 13 residues.